This T cell receptor beta chain was documented in a study of blood T cell repertoires in COVID-19. About the research overall: COVID-19 samples from acute and convalescent phases originated in the United States, Italy and Spain. In each case, the material was cDNA or gDNA derived from T cells, B-cell-depleted T cells, or PBMCs.

The table came from immunoSEQ multiplex PCR; TCRdb's copy has only in-frame clones and leaves some out. The table has hundreds of thousands of clones, 70% to 90% seen once. Trimming shortened V by 3 bases and J by 0 bases, and 11 bases separated the two germline ends. The CDR3 is made up of 15 amino acids. Germline V gene sequence: CDR1 SGHTA, CDR2 FQGNSA. This clone occurred once. What was sequenced was PBMCs or T cells enriched from blood (not recorded which). The TCR comes from a man aged 30 to 39 who had recovered from COVID-19. The chain couples TRBV7-2 to TRBJ1-1, with D possibly being TRBD1 (5 bases). DNA of the CDR3: TGTGCCAGCAGCTTCCGGACAAGCATGAACACTGAAGCTTTCTTT. Translation: CASSFRTSMNTEAFF.